This T cell receptor (beta chain) came from a study of T cell responses to AZD1222 COVID-19 vaccine. Data came from immunoSEQ multiplex PCR; TCRdb stores just in-frame clones and leaves some out. The table includes 68,000 or so clones, around four fifths detected once. V shed 0 bases, J shed 12 bases, and the junction held 9 bases outside the gene matches. Germline assignment: CDR1 SGHDT and CDR2 YYEEEE. The CDR3 is 14 amino acids. This specimen consisted of peripheral blood, obtained on day 0 of AZD1222 vaccination. J is TRBJ1-1 and V is TRBV5-6; 9 nucleotides align to TRBD1. The TCR sequence derives from an adult in good health. The CDR3 is CASSLATGGGWTFF. The CDR3 DNA reads TGTGCCAGCAGCTTGGCAACAGGGGGCGGGTGGACTTTCTTT.